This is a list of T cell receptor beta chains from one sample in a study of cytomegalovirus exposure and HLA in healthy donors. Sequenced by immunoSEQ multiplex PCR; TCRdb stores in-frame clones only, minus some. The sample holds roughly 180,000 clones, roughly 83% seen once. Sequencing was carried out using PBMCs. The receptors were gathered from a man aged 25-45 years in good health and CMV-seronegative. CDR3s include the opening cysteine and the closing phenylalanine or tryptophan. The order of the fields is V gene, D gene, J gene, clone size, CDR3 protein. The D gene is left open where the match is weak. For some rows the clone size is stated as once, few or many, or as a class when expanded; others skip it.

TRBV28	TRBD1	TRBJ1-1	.	CASGQGALNTEAFF
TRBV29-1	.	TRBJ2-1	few	CSVEGAVDEFNYNEQFF
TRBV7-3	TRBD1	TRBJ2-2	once	CASKDRGNGELFF
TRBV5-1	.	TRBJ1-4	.	CASSLPETNEKLFF
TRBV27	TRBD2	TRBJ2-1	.	CASSRDLAGDYNEQFF
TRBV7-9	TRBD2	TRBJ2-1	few	CACTLGTSGIGEQFF
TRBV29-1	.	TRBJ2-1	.	CSVLQGALAGNNEQFF
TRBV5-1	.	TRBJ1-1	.	CASSSGGVTEAFF
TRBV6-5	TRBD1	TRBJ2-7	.	CASSMTGMHEQYF
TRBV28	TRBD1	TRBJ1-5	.	CASRPPGQAYQPQHF
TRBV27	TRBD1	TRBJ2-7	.	CASSSTRQGPYEQYF
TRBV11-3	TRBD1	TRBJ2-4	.	CASSLAGTGNIQYF
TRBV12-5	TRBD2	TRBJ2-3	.	CASGHGGTDTQYF
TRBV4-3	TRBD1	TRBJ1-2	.	CASSPLGQGHGYTF
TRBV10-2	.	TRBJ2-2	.	CASSDLGGRGTGELFF
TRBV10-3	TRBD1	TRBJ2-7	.	CAITMDRGYEQYF
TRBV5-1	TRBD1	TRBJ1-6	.	CASSGYTGTAVSPLHF
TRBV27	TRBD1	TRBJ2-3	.	CASSLSGTGWTDTQYF
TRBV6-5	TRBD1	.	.	CASRETGTGAYEQYF
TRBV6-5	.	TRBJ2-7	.	CASSVQGGTSYEQYF
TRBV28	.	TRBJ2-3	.	CASTKSGPGSTQYF
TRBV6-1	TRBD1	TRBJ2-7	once	CASSALTKTGTGIYEQYF